These 31 T cell receptor beta chains share one sample of origin, sequenced in a study of cytomegalovirus exposure and HLA in healthy donors. Sequencing was performed with immunoSEQ multiplex PCR; in TCRdb, only in-frame clones are kept and a portion is missing. The sample comprises 200,000 to 300,000 clones, 90% of which are singletons, and approximately 3% rests with the top ten. Sequencing used PBMCs. The receptor set was obtained from a woman in her 30s in good health and CMV-seronegative.

This chain joins TRBV28 and TRBJ1-5; D unclear. Germline CDR1 and CDR2: MDHEN and SYDVKM. The V end lost 5 bases, the J end lost 15 bases, and 14 bases lay between the germline ends. CDR3 length: 11 residues. The CDR3 spells CASSPPPGMHF. CDR3 DNA sequence: TGTGCCAGCAGTCCCCCCCCCGGGATGCATTTT. The whole variable domain, remainder taken from reference TRBV28 and TRBJ1-5, is DVKVTQSSRYLVKRTGEKVFLECVQDMDHENMFWYRQDPGLGLRLIYFSYDVKMKEKGDIPEGYSVSREKKERFSLILESASTNQTSMYLCASSPPPGMHFGDGTRLSIL.

V usage is TRBV19 and J usage is TRBJ2-7, with a weak D call TRBD2 (7 bases). CDR1 LNHDA and CDR2 SQIVND come from the germline V gene (reference sequence). Deletions cut 6 bases from V and 4 bases from J, with 13 bases between. The CDR3 spans 13 residues. Here the CDR3 DNA reads TGTGCCAGTAGGGGAGGGGGACTTTACGAGCAGTACTTC. Translated: CASRGGGLYEQYF.

The V and J genes are TRBV4-3 and TRBJ1-1; 7 bases are a match to TRBD1. The CDR3 runs to 15 residues. Germline CDR1 reads LGHNA; CDR2 reads YSLEER. The V gene end was trimmed by 2 bases and the J gene end by 0 bases; junction bases not matched to a gene: 3. CDR3 residues: CASSQMTGMNTEAFF. The CDR3 DNA reads as TGCGCCAGCAGCCAAATGACAGGGATGAACACTGAAGCTTTCTTT.

This chain joins TRBV27 and TRBJ2-1, with 7 bases aligning to TRBD2. With V trimmed by 5 bases and J by 4 bases, 8 bases remained unmatched. Per germline, CDR1 MNHEY and CDR2 SMNVEV (reference sequence). This CDR3 contains 15 residues. CDR3 residues: CASSALSGAYNEQFF. CDR3 sequence (DNA): TGTGCCAGCAGTGCCCTAAGCGGGGCATACAATGAGCAGTTCTTC.

In DNA, the CDR3 is TGTGCCAGCAGGGGGACTAGCGGCTCAAATGTCCCCTACAATGAGCAGTTCTTC. This codes for CASRGTSGSNVPYNEQFF. The V and J genes are TRBV2 and TRBJ2-1; 11 nucleotides line up with TRBD2. Germline CDR1 is SNHLY and CDR2 is FYNNEI. Trimming at V came to 6 bases and at J to 2 bases, leaving 12 bases not matched to a gene. The CDR3 runs to 18 residues.

The chain carries TRBV2 and TRBJ2-7; D remains ambiguous. The CDR3 consists of 13 residues. V was pared by 2 bases and J by 3 bases, with 8 bases between. CDR1 is SNHLY, CDR2 FYNNEI, per germline. The CDR3 region is CASSEFQYYEQYF. CDR3 nucleotides: TGTGCCAGCAGTGAATTTCAGTACTACGAGCAGTACTTC.

The V and J genes are TRBV30 and TRBJ1-3; 7 bases align to TRBD1. The CDR3 is 16 residues long. Germline CDR1 is GTSNPN and CDR2 is SVGIG (reference sequence). The ends lost 0 bases at V and 2 bases at J; junction bases unmatched: 7. CDR3 sequence (DNA): TGTGCCTGGAGTGTTGGAGGGGGCGGCGCTGGAAACACCATATATTTT. Its translation is CAWSVGGGGAGNTIYF.

The chain uses TRBV7-8 and TRBJ2-7, with TRBD1 as a possible D gene (6 bases). V shed 1 base and J shed 4 bases, with 11 bases lying between them. This CDR3 comprises 14 residues. Germline CDR1 SGHVS, CDR2 FQNEAQ. Here the CDR3 DNA reads TGTGCCAGCAGCTTAGTAGGCGACAGGTACGAGCAGTACTTC. Amino acid sequence: CASSLVGDRYEQYF.

V is TRBV20-1 and J is TRBJ1-2; D unresolved. This CDR3 is built from 10 residues. V was trimmed by 0 bases and J by 11 bases, leaving 7 bases between them. Per germline, CDR1 DFQATT and CDR2 SNEGSKA (reference sequence). CDR3 loop: CSARDREYTF. DNA of the CDR3: TGCAGTGCTAGAGATCGGGAGTACACCTTC.

The V and J genes are TRBV7-2 and TRBJ1-5; D gene unclear. V shed 3 bases and J shed 2 bases, with 5 bases lying between them. This CDR3 region has 13 residues. Germline V gene lookup returns CDR1 SGHTA and CDR2 FQGNSA. The CDR3 spells CASSFRGNQPQHF. CDR3 DNA sequence: TGTGCCAGCAGCTTCCGAGGCAATCAGCCCCAGCATTTT.

The chain carries TRBV7-2 and TRBJ2-7; D is tentatively TRBD1 or TRBD2 (5 bases each). The germline V gene encodes CDR1 SGHTA and CDR2 FQGNSA. The CDR3 contains 18 residues. V was shortened by 1 base and J by 0 bases, with 19 bases between the two germline ends. The CDR3 DNA is TGTGCCAGCAGCTTAGTTGGCGGGTGGGGCCAAGTCTCCTACGAGCAGTACTTC. It encodes CASSLVGGWGQVSYEQYF.

The rearrangement joins TRBV7-3 to TRBJ2-2, with 9 positions matching TRBD2. Germline V gene data show CDR1 as SGHTA and CDR2 as FQGTGA. This CDR3 comprises 16 residues. The trim removed 3 bases at V and 5 bases at J, leaving 7 bases unmatched. The CDR3 here is CASSLTGTSITGELFF. The CDR3 region has the DNA TGTGCCAGCAGCTTGACCGGGACTAGCATTACCGGGGAGCTGTTTTTT.

This clone was seen a handful of times. The chain carries TRBV5-1 and TRBJ2-7, with a tentative D call TRBD2 (5 bases). CDR1 is SGHRS and CDR2 is YFSETQ in the germline V gene. The CDR3 spans 14 residues. With 0 bases removed from V and 3 bases from J, the gap between germline ends came to 10 bases. CDR3 nucleotides: TGCGCCAGCAGCTTGGGAGGGTCCGTCTACGAGCAGTACTTC. Protein: CASSLGGSVYEQYF.

This chain links TRBV15 with TRBJ2-7; D is unresolved. V was trimmed by 2 bases and J by 3 bases, leaving 11 bases between them. Germline assignment: CDR1 LNHNV and CDR2 YYDKDF (reference sequence). There are 14 residues in the CDR3. For the CDR3, the DNA is TGTGCCACCAGCAGATCATCGTACAGCTACGAGCAGTACTTC. Its translation is CATSRSSYSYEQYF.

The chain uses TRBV5-1 and TRBJ2-3, with 12 bases identical to TRBD2. The CDR3 spans 17 residues. V was clipped by 4 bases and J by 8 bases; unmatched bases: 14. From germline, CDR1 is SGHRS and CDR2 YFSETQ. DNA of the CDR3: TGCGCCAGCAGCCCCTCCGGGACTAGCGGGTTGGTGCGTACGCAGTATTTT. This encodes CASSPSGTSGLVRTQYF.

CDR3 DNA sequence: TGTGCCAGCAGTAGGATGGACAGGGTGGGTTTGAACACTGAAGCTTTCTTT. Its protein product is CASSRMDRVGLNTEAFF. The rearrangement uses TRBV27 and TRBJ1-1; 8 bases agree with TRBD1. This CDR3 is built from 17 residues. V was clipped by 5 bases and J by 0 bases; unmatched bases: 11. CDR1 is MNHEY, CDR2 SMNVEV, per germline (reference sequence).

The chain combines TRBV7-6 with TRBJ2-7; 10 positions match TRBD1. V trimming: 5 bases; J trimming: 4 bases; junction bases outside the gene matches: 5. Germline assignment: CDR1 SGHVS and CDR2 FNYEAQ. The CDR3 is made up of 14 amino acids. The CDR3 protein is CASSLRQGAYEQYF. The CDR3 DNA sequence: TGTGCCAGCAGCCTAAGACAGGGGGCTTACGAGCAGTACTTC.

The V gene is TRBV7-8, the J gene TRBJ2-2; TRBD1 matches at 7 bases. There are 18 residues in the CDR3. With V trimmed by 3 bases and J by 1 base, 11 bases remained unmatched. Germline loops: CDR1 SGHVS, CDR2 FQNEAQ. CDR3 nucleotide sequence: TGTGCCAGCAGCTTCCCCTGGGACAGACCGGAGAACACCGGGGAGCTGTTTTTT. Protein sequence: CASSFPWDRPENTGELFF.

This sequence joins TRBV28 and TRBJ1-2, with 10 bases that match TRBD1. This CDR3 contains 15 residues. Trimming cost V 2 bases and J 5 bases; bases outside gene matches: 5. Germline V CDR1 and CDR2: MDHEN, SYDVKM. CDR3 in amino acids: CASSLPGQGIYGYTF. The CDR3, as DNA: TGTGCCAGCAGTTTACCGGGACAGGGGATTTATGGCTACACCTTC.

The chain combines TRBV28 with TRBJ2-2; 10 bases are a match to TRBD1. V trimming: 5 bases; J trimming: 2 bases; junction bases outside the gene matches: 5. This CDR3 region has 16 residues. The germline V gene encodes CDR1 MDHEN and CDR2 SYDVKM. The CDR3 region is CASSPTGGYNTGELFF. In nucleotides, the CDR3 is TGTGCCAGCAGTCCGACAGGGGGCTACAACACCGGGGAGCTGTTTTTT.

Only a few counts were recorded for this clone. The CDR3 here is CASHRDRGADEQFF. CDR3 coding DNA: TGTGCCAGCCACCGGGACAGGGGTGCAGATGAGCAGTTCTTC. V and J are TRBV2 and TRBJ2-1; TRBD1 matches at 10 bases. There are 14 residues in the CDR3. Germline CDR1 SNHLY, CDR2 FYNNEI. The J segment lost 8 bases and the V segment lost 8 bases, leaving 9 bases of the junction unmatched.

V gene TRBV5-1 combines with J gene TRBJ2-7; TRBD2 matches 11 bases. The trim removed 1 base at V and 3 bases at J, leaving 12 bases unmatched. Germline V gene data show CDR1 as SGHRS and CDR2 as YFSETQ. This CDR3 contains 18 residues. For the CDR3, the DNA is TGCGCCAGCAGCTTGAAACTAGCGGGAGAAATCAGGGACTACGAGCAGTACTTC. Residues: CASSLKLAGEIRDYEQYF.

This sequence joins TRBV28 and TRBJ1-1, with unresolved D. V gave up 7 bases and J gave up 4 bases, with 13 bases separating them. Germline V gene lookup returns CDR1 MDHEN and CDR2 SYDVKM. The CDR3 covers 13 residues. CDR3 DNA sequence: TGTGCCAGCAAGGAGGGCAGGAGCACTGAAGCTTTCTTT. Its protein product is CASKEGRSTEAFF.

CDR3 region: CASSYPIQGTSYEQYF. CDR3 coding DNA: TGTGCCAGCAGTTACCCGATACAGGGAACCTCCTACGAGCAGTACTTC. The chain is built from TRBV6-6 and TRBJ2-7, with D possibly TRBD1 on 6 matching bases. V lost 2 bases and J 0 bases, leaving 14 bases between the germline ends. The CDR3 has 16 amino acids. Germline V gene data show CDR1 as MNHNY and CDR2 as SVGAGI (reference sequence).

The V and J genes are TRBV4-3 and TRBJ2-1, with 11 bases aligning to TRBD1. The V gene end was trimmed by 0 bases and the J gene end by 9 bases; junction bases not matched to a gene: 4. CDR3 length equals 15 residues. Germline assignment: CDR1 LGHNA and CDR2 YSLEER. The CDR3 coding sequence is TGCGCCAGCAGCCAAGATAGGGGACAGGGGGGTGAGCAGTTCTTC. Its protein is CASSQDRGQGGEQFF.

The V gene is TRBV4-1, the J gene TRBJ2-7, with D uncertain. CDR3 length equals 13 residues. Looked up from germline, CDR1 is MGHRA and CDR2 is YSYEKL. Trimming removed 0 bases at V and 4 bases at J, with 7 bases between. In DNA, the CDR3 is TGCGCCAGCAGCCAAGATTGGCAGTACGAGCAGTACTTC. Residues: CASSQDWQYEQYF.

The chain joins TRBV7-2 to TRBJ1-1; no clear D gene. The germline gives CDR1 SGHTA, CDR2 FQGNSA. The V gene lost 2 bases and the J gene lost 0 bases, with 7 bases spanning the gap. CDR3 length: 14 residues. The CDR3 DNA reads TGTGCCAGCAGCTTACTTAGTTTGAACACTGAAGCTTTCTTT. Protein product: CASSLLSLNTEAFF.

V gene TRBV11-3 combines with J gene TRBJ2-1; TRBD2 matches at 9 bases. This CDR3 is 15 amino acids long. Per germline, CDR1 SGHNT and CDR2 YENEEA. V was clipped by 5 bases and J by 6 bases; unmatched bases: 8. This CDR3 reads CASSIAGVVLNEQFF. For the CDR3, the DNA is TGTGCCAGCAGCATAGCGGGAGTGGTCCTCAATGAGCAGTTCTTC.

This sequence joins TRBV28 and TRBJ2-1; 7 positions agree with TRBD2. The germline V gene encodes CDR1 MDHEN and CDR2 SYDVKM. J gave up 9 bases and V 6 bases, and 5 bases lay outside the gene matches. This CDR3 contains 12 residues. CDR3 sequence: CASRETSVEQFF. In DNA, the CDR3 is TGTGCCAGCAGGGAAACTAGCGTTGAGCAGTTCTTC.

The chain has TRBV7-6 and TRBJ2-7; maybe TRBD2 (6 bases). The CDR3 spans 16 residues. V lost 3 bases and J lost 3, with 18 bases in between. The germline V gene has CDR1 SGHVS and CDR2 FNYEAQ. Here the CDR3 reads CASSLSPTGAYYEQYF. The CDR3 DNA sequence: TGTGCCAGCAGCTTGTCTCCGACGGGAGCCTACTACGAGCAGTACTTC.

The chain combines TRBV6-5 with TRBJ2-1; D could derive from TRBD1 or TRBD2 (5 bases each). The length of the CDR3 is 14 residues. Germline loops: CDR1 MNHEY, CDR2 SVGAGI. CDR3 sequence (DNA): TGTACCGAGGGATTAGGACACCCTTACAATGAGCAGTTCTTC. Translated: CTEGLGHPYNEQFF.